Each of the 27 T cell receptor beta chains below was sequenced from the same sample in a study of regulatory T cells in long-lasting Graves disease. Arm-PCR with iRepertoire HTBI primers amplified the CDR3 regions for these TCR beta libraries. From the multiplex PCR reads, TCRdb called clonotypes with MiXCR, one entry per CDR3 protein. The repertoire holds 440,000 or so distinct CDR3 sequences, with 16% as singletons. Regarding time point: newly diagnosed GD, antithyroid drugs for less than 3 months. RNA extracted from PBMCs served as the sequencing template. The same sample was also used in a study of T cells in Graves' hyperthyroidism and ophthalmopathy.

The specimen comprised peripheral blood mononuclear cells (PBMCs), sampled at new diagnosis, from a patient treated with antithyroid drugs. Receptors were obtained from a woman between 25 and 40 years old with Graves disease.

This clonotype was recorded at least ten times. An end of the junction differs from the germline gene, which may be a read error. The J gene is TRBJ2-3, the V gene TRBV29-1; D is possibly TRBD1 or TRBD2 (5 bases each). This CDR3 is 13 amino acids long. The germline V gene encodes CDR1 SQVTM and CDR2 ANQGSEA. CDR3 in DNA: TGCAGCGTCGAAGAGGGGTCAACAGATACGCAGTATTTT. Translation: CSVEEGSTDTQYF.

This clonotype was seen ten or more times. In DNA, the CDR3 is TGTGCCAGCAGCGCTCGTAGGGACTTCTACAATGAGCAGTTCTTC. This encodes CASSARRDFYNEQFF. The chain combines TRBV9 with TRBJ2-1; TRBD2 might be the D (6 bases). Germline-derived CDR1 and CDR2 are SGDLS and YYNGEE. The V end lost 3 bases, the J end lost 3 bases, and 13 bases lay between the germline ends. The CDR3 consists of 15 residues. The whole variable domain, filled in from reference TRBV9 and TRBJ2-1, reads DSGVTQTPKHLITATGQRVTLRCSPRSGDLSVYWYQQSLDQGLQFLIQYYNGEERAKGNILERFSAQQFPDLHSELNLSSLELGDSALYFCASSARRDFYNEQFFGPGTRLTVL.

This clonotype was detected many times. This chain connects TRBV2 to TRBJ2-5, with D perhaps matching TRBD2 (5 bases). The CDR3 has 16 residues. Germline CDR1 and CDR2: SNHLY and FYNNEI. Trimming pared 5 bases from V and 2 bases from J, leaving 18 bases between. The CDR3 bases are TGTGCCAGCAGTTCCCCCCCCCGGCCGGGACAAGAGACCCAGTACTTC. The encoded protein is CASSSPPRPGQETQYF.

This clonotype was detected ten times or more. This chain links TRBV13 with TRBJ2-1, with D tentatively TRBD2 (5 bases). Trimming took off 6 bases at V and 0 bases at J, with 15 bases between the two ends. CDR3 length: 16 amino acids. The V gene's germline CDR1 is PRHDT and CDR2 FYEKMQ (reference sequence). This CDR3 reads CASRPTSPGSYNEQFF. DNA of the CDR3: TGTGCCAGCAGACCCACTAGTCCTGGCTCCTACAATGAGCAGTTCTTC.

This clonotype appeared a few times. At one of its ends the junction is not consistent with the germline gene, which may arise from a read error. This chain links TRBV14 with TRBJ2-3; D might be TRBD2 (5 bases). CDR1 is SGHDN, CDR2 FVKESK, per germline. This CDR3 is 14 amino acids long. In DNA, the CDR3 is TGTGCCAGCAGCCAAGTCGCTAGCAGAGATACGCAGTATTTT. This gives the protein CASSQVASRDTQYF.

This rearrangement joins TRBV4-3 to TRBJ2-1; D is possibly TRBD2 (6 bases). This CDR3 has 18 residues. Germline assignment: CDR1 LGHNA and CDR2 YSLEER. Trimming cost V 0 bases and J 3 bases, with 18 bases left between them. CDR3: CASSQDRGTRLVYNEQFF. The DNA of the CDR3 is TGCGCCAGCAGCCAAGACCGCGGGACCAGGCTTGTCTACAATGAGCAGTTCTTC.

The chain carries TRBV7-3 and TRBJ2-1; D is uncertain. Germline CDR1 and CDR2: SGHTA and FQGTGA. V dropped 7 bases and J dropped 4 bases, with 11 bases sitting between them. The CDR3 contains 13 residues. For the CDR3, the DNA is TGTGCCAGCATTACAGTGGGATACAATGAGCAGTTCTTC. Its protein is CASITVGYNEQFF. The variable domain in full, with the rest retrieved from reference TRBV7-3 and TRBJ2-1, is GAGVSQTPSNKVTEKGKYVELRCDPISGHTALYWYRQSLGQGPEFLIYFQGTGAADDSGLPNDRFFAVRPEGSVSTLKIQRTERGDSAVYLCASITVGYNEQFFGPGTRLTVL.

This clonotype was recorded at least ten times. The rearrangement uses TRBV18 and TRBJ1-5; D is uncertain. Germline CDR1 is KGHSH and CDR2 is LQKENI. V gave up 4 bases and J gave up 2 bases, with 15 bases separating them. The CDR3 totals 16 residues. The CDR3 loop reads CASSQGTWLGNQPQHF. The CDR3 DNA sequence: TGTGCCAGCTCACAGGGAACCTGGTTAGGCAATCAGCCCCAGCATTTT.

This clonotype has ten or more counts. Compared with germline, one end of the junction differs, possibly owing to a read error. The V and J genes are TRBV5-1 and TRBJ2-1; unclear D gene. Looked up from germline, CDR1 is SGHRS and CDR2 is YFSETQ. CDR3 length: 9 residues. The CDR3 is CASSLFGNF. CDR3 bases: TGCGCCAGCAGCTTGTTTGGGAACTTC.

Notes on this clonotype: This sequence may be a read error, since a much larger clone differs from it by one base. The rearrangement joins TRBV7-8 to TRBJ2-1; the match to TRBD2 covers 10 bases. The trim removed 4 bases at V and 8 bases at J, leaving 8 bases unmatched. The CDR3 runs 15 residues. The germline gives CDR1 SGHVS, CDR2 FQNEAQ. CDR3 protein: CASSSLAGVGDEQFF. The CDR3 nucleotides read TGTGCCAGCAGCTCTCTAGCGGGAGTTGGGGATGAGCAGTTCTTC.

The rearrangement joins TRBV5-1 to TRBJ1-6; 8 nucleotides align to TRBD1. CDR1 is SGHRS and CDR2 is YFSETQ in the germline V gene. The CDR3 covers 15 residues. The J segment lost 7 bases and the V segment lost 3 bases, leaving 6 bases of the junction unmatched. The CDR3 here is CASSSDRDRNSPLHF. The CDR3 DNA is TGCGCCAGCAGCTCAGACCGGGACAGGAATTCACCCCTCCACTTT.

For the CDR3, the DNA is TGCAGCGCCACGACAGGAGACAATGAAAAACTGTTTTTT. Amino acid sequence: CSATTGDNEKLFF. The chain combines TRBV29-1 with TRBJ1-4; possible D gene TRBD1, 6 bases. Germline loops: CDR1 SQVTM, CDR2 ANQGSEA. CDR3 length equals 13 residues. Deletions cut 7 bases from V and 5 bases from J, with 14 bases between.

DNA of the CDR3: TGTGCTAGTGGTTTGGAACCCTCCGGGGTTCCCAGGAATACCGGGGAGCTGTTTTTT. Protein sequence: CASGLEPSGVPRNTGELFF. The chain links TRBV12-5 to TRBJ2-2; D may be TRBD2 (5 bases). CDR3 length: 19 residues. V gave up 1 base and J gave up 5 bases, with 23 bases separating them. The germline CDR1 and CDR2 sequences are LGHNT and FRNRAP.

The chain links TRBV5-1 to TRBJ2-2, with D hard to call. This CDR3 region has 16 residues. The ends were cut back, 5 bases at V and 5 bases at J, with 19 bases in the middle. Germline values: CDR1 SGHRS, CDR2 YFSETQ. In DNA, the CDR3 is TGCGCCAGCAGACTACTGGAAAGGGCAAGGACCGGGGAGCTGTTTTTT. It is translated as CASRLLERARTGELFF.

In this sample, this clonotype turned up many times. The chain uses TRBV5-6 and TRBJ2-2, with 7 positions matching TRBD2. Germline loops: CDR1 SGHDT, CDR2 YYEEEE. The CDR3 runs to 15 residues. Unmatched junction bases numbered 6, after V lost 0 bases and J lost 7 bases. In nucleotides, the CDR3 is TGTGCCAGCAGCTTGGCCGGGGGGATCCTCGGGGAGCTGTTTTTT. Translated, it gives CASSLAGGILGELFF.

This clonotype was detected only a few times. This chain joins TRBV19 and TRBJ2-1; unclear D gene. Germline loops: CDR1 LNHDA, CDR2 SQIVND (reference sequence). The CDR3 sequence is 17 residues long. The V gene lost 3 bases and the J gene lost 0 bases, with 15 bases spanning the gap. Written as DNA, the CDR3 is TGTGCCAGTAGTATCTCGGGTCCTCAAAGCTCCTACAATGAGCAGTTCTTC. Protein product: CASSISGPQSSYNEQFF.

This clonotype was seen ten or more times. V usage is TRBV7-2 and J usage is TRBJ2-1; TRBD2 matches at 9 bases. Germline V gene data show CDR1 as SGHTA and CDR2 as FQGNSA. The V and J ends lost 2 bases and 4 bases, in that order; junction bases with no gene match: 6. This CDR3 comprises 16 residues. Here the CDR3 reads CASSLPAGGNYNEQFF. CDR3 DNA: TGTGCCAGCAGCTTACCAGCGGGAGGAAATTACAATGAGCAGTTCTTC.

This clonotype was observed a handful of times. The chain employs TRBV7-9 and TRBJ2-3, with D uncertain. The CDR3 sequence is 11 residues long. CDR1 SEHNR and CDR2 FQNEAQ come from the germline V gene (reference sequence). Trimming took 4 bases from V and 7 from J, leaving 6 bases between them. CDR3 DNA sequence: TGTGCCAGCAGCTACCTAAATACGCAGTATTTT. Its translation is CASSYLNTQYF.

This chain connects TRBV27 to TRBJ2-7, with 11 bases fitting TRBD2. From germline, CDR1 is MNHEY and CDR2 SMNVEV (reference sequence). Trimming took 8 bases from V and 5 from J; bases not matched to a gene: 5. This CDR3 is built from 13 residues. The CDR3, as DNA: TGTGCCAGCGGTTCGACTAGCGGGAACGAGCAGTACTTC. This gives the protein CASGSTSGNEQYF.

This clonotype showed up just once. The chain is built from TRBV20-1 and TRBJ2-2; the match to TRBD2 covers 15 bases. CDR1 DFQATT and CDR2 SNEGSKA come from the germline V gene (reference sequence). This CDR3 spans 16 amino acids. J gave up 5 bases and V 6 bases, and 7 bases lay outside the gene matches. CDR3 residues: CSARTSGRVFTGELFF. CDR3 in DNA: TGCAGTGCGCGGACTAGCGGGAGGGTTTTTACCGGGGAGCTGTTTTTT.

This clonotype has ten or more counts. The V gene is TRBV2, the J gene TRBJ2-5; D is undetermined. The V gene lost 7 bases and the J gene lost 4 bases, with 10 bases spanning the gap. Germline V lookup: CDR1 SNHLY, CDR2 FYNNEI. The CDR3 spans 12 residues. The CDR3 protein is CASTGSGETQYF. As DNA, the CDR3 is TGTGCCAGCACGGGTTCCGGAGAGACCCAGTACTTC.

The table lists this clonotype with many counts. This chain connects TRBV6-9 to TRBJ2-7, with D possibly matching TRBD1 (5 bases). Germline CDR1 and CDR2: MNHGY and SVAAGI. This CDR3 comprises 14 residues. V was clipped by 3 bases and J by 2 bases, with 11 bases between them. CDR3 sequence reads: CASSYGRAPYEQYF. CDR3 sequence (DNA): TGTGCCAGCAGTTACGGCAGGGCCCCCTACGAGCAGTACTTC.

The chain combines TRBV19 with TRBJ2-5; D is possibly TRBD2 (6 bases). CDR1 is LNHDA and CDR2 is SQIVND in the germline V gene (reference sequence). The germline V and J ends were trimmed by 4 bases and 4 bases, with 10 bases remaining between them. The CDR3 extends over 13 amino acids. The CDR3 coding sequence is TGTGCCAGTAGTAGTCGGGACTCAGAGACCCAGTACTTC. Translating gives CASSSRDSETQYF.

Of note for this clonotype: A single base separates this from a much larger clone, so it may be a read error. The chain carries TRBV3-1 and TRBJ1-4; 9 bases are a match to TRBD1. Germline CDR1 LGHDT, CDR2 YNNKEL (reference sequence). This CDR3 region has 15 residues. CDR3 residues: CASSPRDRVGENLFF. The CDR3 coding sequence is TGTGCCAGCAGCCCCAGGGACAGGGTCGGCGAAAACCTGTTTTTT.

This clonotype was detected ten times or more. The rearrangement joins TRBV24-1 to TRBJ2-5; D is undetermined. From germline, CDR1 is KGHDR and CDR2 SFDVKD. V gave up 2 bases and J gave up 5 bases, with 14 bases separating them. The CDR3 has 15 residues. The CDR3 here is CATSDSFAGMETQYF. The CDR3 bases are TGTGCCACCAGTGATTCTTTTGCAGGTATGGAGACCCAGTACTTC.

This clonotype was recorded many times. The rearrangement joins TRBV18 to TRBJ2-7; 11 bases fit TRBD1. The V gene end was trimmed by 3 bases and the J gene end by 2 bases; junction bases not matched to a gene: 3. This CDR3 has 15 residues. Germline assignment: CDR1 KGHSH and CDR2 LQKENI. The CDR3 protein is CASSPGQGVTYEQYF. The CDR3 nucleotides read TGTGCCAGCTCACCGGGACAGGGGGTGACCTACGAGCAGTACTTC.

In regard to this clonotype: A much more abundant neighbour one base away suggests this may be a read error. The rearrangement joins TRBV3-1 to TRBJ2-2, with a weak D call TRBD2 (5 bases). The CDR3 contains 14 residues. Trimming pared 0 bases from V and 9 bases from J, leaving 11 bases between. The V gene's germline CDR1 is LGHDT and CDR2 YNNKEL (reference sequence). The CDR3 is CASSQEPGYRELFF. The CDR3 coding sequence is TGTGCCAGCAGCCAAGAGCCGGGGTACAGGGAGCTGTTTTTT.